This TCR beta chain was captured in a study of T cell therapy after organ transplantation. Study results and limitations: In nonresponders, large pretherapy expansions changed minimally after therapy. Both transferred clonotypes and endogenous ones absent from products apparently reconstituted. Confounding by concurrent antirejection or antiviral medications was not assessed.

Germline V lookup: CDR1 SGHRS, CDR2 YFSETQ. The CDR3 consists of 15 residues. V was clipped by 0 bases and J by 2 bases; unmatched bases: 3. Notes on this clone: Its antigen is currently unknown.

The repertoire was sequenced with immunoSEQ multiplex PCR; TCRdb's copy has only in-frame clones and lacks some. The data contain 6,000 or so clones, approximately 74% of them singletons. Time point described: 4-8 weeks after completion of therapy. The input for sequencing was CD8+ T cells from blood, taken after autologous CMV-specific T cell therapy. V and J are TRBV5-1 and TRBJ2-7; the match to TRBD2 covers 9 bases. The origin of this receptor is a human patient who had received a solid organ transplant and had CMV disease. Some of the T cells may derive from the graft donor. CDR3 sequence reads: CASSLGLAVTYEQYF. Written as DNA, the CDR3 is TGCGCCAGCAGCTTGGGACTAGCGGTTACCTACGAGCAGTACTTC.